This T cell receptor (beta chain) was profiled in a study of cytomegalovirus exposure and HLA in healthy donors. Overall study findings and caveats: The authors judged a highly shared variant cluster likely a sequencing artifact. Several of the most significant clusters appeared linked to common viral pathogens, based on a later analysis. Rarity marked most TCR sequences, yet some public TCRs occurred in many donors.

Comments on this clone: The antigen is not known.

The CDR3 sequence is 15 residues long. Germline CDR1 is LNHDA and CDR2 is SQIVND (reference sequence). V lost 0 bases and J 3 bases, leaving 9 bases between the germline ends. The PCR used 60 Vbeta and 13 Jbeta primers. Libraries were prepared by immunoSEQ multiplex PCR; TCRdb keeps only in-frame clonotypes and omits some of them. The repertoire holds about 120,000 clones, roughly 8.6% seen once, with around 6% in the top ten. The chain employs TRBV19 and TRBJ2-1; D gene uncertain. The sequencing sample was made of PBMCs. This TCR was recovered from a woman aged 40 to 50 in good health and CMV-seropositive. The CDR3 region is CASSIDVTVYNEQFF. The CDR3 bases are TGTGCCAGTAGTATAGACGTCACAGTCTACAATGAGCAGTTCTTC.